This T cell receptor (beta chain) originates from a study of shared T cell receptors in the human thymus. This CDR3 spans 21 amino acids. V shed 4 bases and J 8 bases; nucleotides not matched to a gene: 26. Germline V gene lookup returns CDR1 SGDLS and CDR2 YYNGEE. Only in-frame clones appear in the TCRdb table, and some are missing; sequencing was by immunoSEQ multiplex PCR. The data show roughly 710,000 clones, 80% to 90% seen once. The same data also went into a second study, on human thymus T cells. From that study: Donors were healthy Finnish babies undergoing corrective operations for congenital heart defects. Resections that were taken during corrective heart surgery supplied the thymus tissue. Thymic and blood repertoires appeared to display a bias in their usage of V and J genes. Related work showed strongly overlapping thymic repertoires across unrelated individuals.

The sample was thymocytes. The sequence was obtained from a girl under two years old with a congenital heart defect. The V gene is TRBV9, the J gene TRBJ2-1; 11 nucleotides line up with TRBD2. For the CDR3, the DNA is TGTGCCAGCAGCCCCCCAGAGGTGGGTAGCGGGGGGGCGGTCAAAGTCTATGAGCAGTTCTTC. Its protein product is CASSPPEVGSGGAVKVYEQFF.